This passage covers 13 T cell receptor beta chains from one sample sequenced in a study of blood T cells in healthy people across ages. The use of a sample-barcoded 5' primer and a J-beta primer mix characterized a second PCR of roughly 6 to 11 cycles. Using its own MiXCR run on the 5' RACE reads, TCRdb lists one record per CDR3 protein. The repertoire consists of 850,000 to 1,000,000 distinct CDR3 sequences, with around 48% occurring once and the leading ten covering roughly an eighth. The sequenced sample was blood. The receptors stem from a young man in good health.

CDR3 amino acids: CASSQGSSGGVYEQYF. The CDR3 DNA follows: TGTGCCAGCAGCCAAGGTTCTAGCGGGGGGGTTTACGAGCAGTACTTC. V is TRBV3-1 and J is TRBJ2-4, with TRBD2 matching 12 bases. Gene TRBJ2-7 matches the end of the DNA better, so the J call may be wrong. In germline, CDR1 is LGHDT, CDR2 YNNKEL (reference sequence). This CDR3 spans 16 amino acids.

The CDR3 region is CSVEARDNYGYTF. The CDR3 nucleotides read TGCAGCGTTGAAGCCAGGGATAACTATGGCTACACCTTC. The chain recombines TRBV29-1 with TRBJ1-2, with a tentative D call TRBD1 (5 bases). With 1 base removed from V and 1 base from J, the gap between germline ends came to 7 bases. Germline V gives CDR1 SQVTM, CDR2 ANQGSEA. The CDR3 is made up of 13 amino acids.

The chain has TRBV5-6 and TRBJ2-1, with D hard to call. V was pared by 5 bases and J by 2 bases, with 5 bases between. The CDR3 runs 12 residues. Germline lookup yields CDR1 SGHDT and CDR2 YYEEEE. CDR3 in amino acids: CASRTTYNEQFF. The CDR3 nucleotides read TGTGCCAGCAGAACGACCTACAATGAGCAGTTCTTC.

The chain has TRBV10-3 and TRBJ2-1; D is unclear. The CDR3 loop spans 14 amino acids. Trimming pared 2 bases from V and 8 bases from J, leaving 13 bases between. Germline CDR1 ENHRY, CDR2 SYGVKD. CDR3 amino acids: CAISESDRVYEQFF. CDR3 nucleotide sequence: TGTGCCATCAGTGAGAGTGACCGGGTCTATGAGCAGTTCTTC.

This chain links TRBV6-6 with TRBJ2-1; 8 bases match TRBD1. With V trimmed by 11 bases and J by 6 bases, 12 bases remained unmatched. Germline V lookup: CDR1 MNHNY, CDR2 SVGAGI (reference sequence). The CDR3 covers 14 residues. The CDR3 region has the DNA TGTGCCGGCATTCTGCAGGGGGCTCTCAATGAGCAGTTCTTC. Its protein product is CAGILQGALNEQFF.

This clonotype came up a few times. CDR3 DNA: TGCAGTGCTAGAGATCAGGTTTGGAGCAATCAGCCCCAGCATTTT. Amino acids: CSARDQVWSNQPQHF. The chain links TRBV20-1 to TRBJ1-5, with unresolved D. Trimming shortened V by 0 bases and J by 1 base, and 10 bases separated the two germline ends. The CDR3 loop spans 15 amino acids. Per the germline V gene, CDR1 is DFQATT and CDR2 is SNEGSKA (reference sequence).

This clonotype was seen a handful of times. The chain has TRBV7-2 and TRBJ1-2; possibly TRBD1 for D (6 bases). Looked up from germline, CDR1 is SGHTA and CDR2 is FQGNSA. Trimming took 1 base from V and 10 from J, leaving 13 bases between them. This CDR3 has 13 amino acids. CDR3 sequence (DNA): TGTGCCAGCAGCTTAGTGCCCGAGGGGGACTACACCTTC. This codes for CASSLVPEGDYTF.

This clonotype was found a few times. This sequence joins TRBV12-3 or TRBV12-4 and TRBJ1-2; weak D call: TRBD1 (5 bases). Trimming took 5 bases from V and 4 from J, leaving 20 bases between them. CDR3 length: 16 residues. The CDR3 nucleotides are TGTGCCAGCAGTCCATCCCGGGGGTTGGGGTCCTATGGCTACACCTTC. Encoded protein: CASSPSRGLGSYGYTF.

This clonotype turned up a few times. At one of its ends the junction is not consistent with the germline gene, which may arise from a read error. The rearrangement joins TRBV13 to TRBJ2-1, with 9 positions matching TRBD1. The germline gives CDR1 PRHDT, CDR2 FYEKMQ (reference sequence). The CDR3 is made up of 16 amino acids. The CDR3 sequence is CASSLDRGISYNEQFF. The CDR3 DNA sequence: TGTGCCAGCAGCCTCGACAGGGGGATCTCCTACAATGAGCAGTTCTTT.

The sample holds a few counts of this clonotype. V gene TRBV10-3 combines with J gene TRBJ2-6, with D maybe TRBD1 (6 bases). Deletions cut 0 bases from V and 0 bases from J, with 18 bases between. This CDR3 region has 20 residues. Germline V gene data show CDR1 as ENHRY and CDR2 as SYGVKD. CDR3 loop: CAISESIGRQAISGANVLTF. As DNA, the CDR3 is TGTGCCATCAGTGAGTCGATTGGGAGACAGGCCATCTCTGGGGCCAACGTCCTGACTTTC.

This chain uses TRBV6-2 or TRBV6-3 with TRBJ2-1, with D perhaps matching TRBD2 (7 bases). The germline V and J ends were trimmed by 1 base and 7 bases, with 20 bases remaining between them. The CDR3 is 17 residues long. The V gene's germline CDR1 is MNHEY and CDR2 SVGEGT. The CDR3 reads CASSYLPSGGPPNEQFF. CDR3 coding DNA: TGTGCCAGCAGTTACTTGCCGTCCGGGGGGCCACCGAATGAGCAGTTCTTC.

This chain connects TRBV18 to TRBJ2-5; D perhaps matches TRBD2 (5 bases). The end of the DNA fits TRBJ2-7 better, so the J call may be wrong. The CDR3 loop spans 15 amino acids. Germline lookup yields CDR1 KGHSH and CDR2 LQKENI. The CDR3 bases are TGTGCCAGCTCACTGGACTTCGTAAGCTCCTACGAGCAGTACTTC. Translation gives CASSLDFVSSYEQYF.

This clonotype was recorded a few times. This chain links TRBV10-3 with TRBJ2-2; the D is unclear. The CDR3 runs 13 residues. Germline lookup yields CDR1 ENHRY and CDR2 SYGVKD. Trimming cost V 0 bases and J 5 bases, with 4 bases left between them. DNA for the CDR3: TGTGCCATCAGTGAGTCAGGAACCGGGGAGCTGTTTTTT. This translates into CAISESGTGELFF.